Shown below are 22 T cell receptor beta chains from a single sample sequenced in a study of Ad26.COV2.S vaccination and SARS-CoV-2 variants. Profiling relied on immunoSEQ multiplex PCR, and the TCRdb table lists in-frame clones only, not all of them. Of about 350,000 clones detected, around 89% appear once; the ten largest clones hold around 6.4%. Treatment meaning: approximately 18 received Ad26.COV2.S at low or high dose, single or two shots; roughly 5 received placebo; per-sample allocation not given. Material that was analyzed had been drawn on day 63 after the first vaccine or placebo injection. Sequenced here: peripheral blood, sampled in a trial of Ad26.COV2.S vaccine versus placebo. The source of these receptors is a person aged 18 to 65 who received the Ad26.COV2.S COVID-19 vaccine or a placebo.

This clone occurred once. The chain couples TRBV7-2 to TRBJ2-7, with D possibly matching TRBD1 (6 bases). The CDR3 length is 13 residues. Germline V gene sequence: CDR1 SGHTA, CDR2 FQGNSA. V was shortened by 5 bases and J by 4 bases, with 12 bases between the two germline ends. The CDR3 DNA follows: TGTGCCAGCAGCCACGGACAGTCTTACGAGCAGTACTTC. Protein: CASSHGQSYEQYF.

The chain is built from TRBV15 and TRBJ1-1; no definite D call. Per the germline V gene, CDR1 is LNHNV and CDR2 is YYDKDF (reference sequence). The V end lost 0 bases, the J end lost 7 bases, and 9 bases lay between the germline ends. CDR3 length: 13 amino acids. CDR3 nucleotide sequence: TGTGCCACCAGCAGAGACCGTCTCGGTGAAGCTTTCTTT. Encoded protein: CATSRDRLGEAFF.

Worth noting for this clone: The same CDR3 can be traced to other DNA sequences in this sample. The chain is built from TRBV9 and TRBJ2-2, with a possible D match to TRBD2 (6 bases). Trimming removed 0 bases from V and 1 base from J, with 7 bases in between. This CDR3 has 15 residues. Looked up from germline, CDR1 is SGDLS and CDR2 is YYNGEE. This chain's CDR3 is CASSVVGGNTGELFF. The CDR3 DNA reads TGTGCCAGCAGCGTAGTCGGGGGGAACACCGGGGAGCTGTTTTTT.

The rearrangement joins TRBV5-6 to TRBJ2-7; the match to TRBD2 covers 13 bases. The CDR3 contains 15 residues. Germline V gene lookup returns CDR1 SGHDT and CDR2 YYEEEE. V lost 4 bases, J lost 2 bases, and 3 bases stayed unmatched. The chain's CDR3 is CASSLGLAGTYEQYF. CDR3 sequence (DNA): TGTGCCAGCAGCCTGGGACTAGCGGGAACCTACGAGCAGTACTTC.

This clone was seen more than once but under ten times. V is TRBV6-6 and J is TRBJ1-5; 12 nucleotides agree with TRBD1. There are 15 residues in the CDR3. Looked up from germline, CDR1 is MNHNY and CDR2 is SVGAGI (reference sequence). Trimming removed 6 bases from V and 7 bases from J; junction bases left unmatched: 7. CDR3 in DNA: TGTGCCAGCAGACCCGGGACAGGGGGCAGGCAGCCCCAGCATTTT. This encodes CASRPGTGGRQPQHF.

V and J are TRBV5-1 and TRBJ2-1; 9 bases map to TRBD2. Germline assignment: CDR1 SGHRS and CDR2 YFSETQ. The CDR3 sequence is 16 residues long. V lost 0 bases to trimming and J lost 8 bases; unmatched junction nucleotides: 9. The CDR3 DNA sequence: TGCGCCAGCAGCTTGGGCGGGACTAGCCGAATGGATGAGCAGTTCTTC. It is translated as CASSLGGTSRMDEQFF.

This chain uses TRBV7-9 with TRBJ2-7, with TRBD1 matching 8 bases. The CDR3 is made up of 15 amino acids. With 1 base clipped from V and 4 bases from J, the junction kept 6 bases outside the gene matches. Germline values: CDR1 SEHNR, CDR2 FQNEAQ (reference sequence). The CDR3 region is CASSLGQGAIYEQYF. Written as DNA, the CDR3 is TGTGCCAGCAGCTTAGGCCAGGGGGCGATTTACGAGCAGTACTTC.

This clone was observed once. The V gene is TRBV7-3, the J gene TRBJ2-3; TRBD2 matches at 9 bases. CDR1 and CDR2 from the germline V gene are SGHTA and FQGTGA. This CDR3 has 17 residues. Trimming removed 3 bases from V and 2 bases from J; junction bases left unmatched: 9. This CDR3 reads CASSFGGRASVTDTQYF. The CDR3, as DNA: TGTGCCAGCAGCTTCGGCGGGAGGGCATCAGTCACAGATACGCAGTATTTT.

V gene TRBV27 combines with J gene TRBJ2-1; D remains unclear. V was pared by 6 bases and J by 2 bases, with 2 bases between. The CDR3 extends over 11 amino acids. The germline V gene has CDR1 MNHEY and CDR2 SMNVEV (reference sequence). CDR3 region: CASRTYNEQFF. As DNA, the CDR3 is TGTGCCAGCAGAACCTACAATGAGCAGTTCTTC.

Only a few counts were recorded for this clone. This CDR3 is also generated by other DNA sequences in the sample. The chain uses TRBV28 and TRBJ2-7; D unresolved. Germline CDR1 MDHEN, CDR2 SYDVKM. This CDR3 has 12 residues. Trimming took off 1 base at V and 0 bases at J, with 1 base between the two ends. The CDR3: CASSLSSYEQYF. DNA for the CDR3: TGTGCCAGCAGTTTATCCTCCTACGAGCAGTACTTC.

This rearrangement joins TRBV27 to TRBJ1-5; 8 nucleotides agree with TRBD1. Germline values: CDR1 MNHEY, CDR2 SMNVEV (reference sequence). Losses at the gene ends were 6 bases for V and 0 bases for J; bases not matched to a gene: 10. The CDR3 has 17 amino acids. The CDR3 DNA is TGTGCCAGCAGCCCTCAATGGACAGGGAATAGCAATCAGCCCCAGCATTTT. Encoded protein: CASSPQWTGNSNQPQHF.

Only a few counts were recorded for this clone. CDR3 nucleotides: TGCGCCAGCCAGTATCTGGGACAGTCAAATTCACCCCTCCACTTT. It translates to CASQYLGQSNSPLHF. J is TRBJ1-6 and V is TRBV10-2; 7 positions agree with TRBD1. The CDR3 loop spans 15 amino acids. CDR1 and CDR2 from the germline V gene are WSHSY and SAAADI. The ends lost 8 bases at V and 7 bases at J; junction bases unmatched: 11.

The chain employs TRBV6-6 and TRBJ2-1; D possibly corresponds to TRBD2 (6 bases). V lost 5 bases, J lost 2 bases, and 7 bases lay in between. Germline loops: CDR1 MNHNY, CDR2 SVGAGI (reference sequence). This CDR3 contains 13 residues. CDR3 region: CASSPSAYNEQFF. The CDR3 DNA reads as TGTGCCAGCAGTCCTAGCGCCTACAATGAGCAGTTCTTC.

The genes are TRBV11-3 and TRBJ2-1, with 7 bases lining up with TRBD2. V was clipped by 0 bases and J by 6 bases; unmatched bases: 17. In germline, CDR1 is SGHNT, CDR2 YENEEA. There are 19 residues in the CDR3. CDR3 sequence reads: CASSLDSPVPGGGINEQFF. CDR3 coding DNA: TGTGCCAGCAGCTTAGATTCCCCGGTGCCGGGAGGAGGAATCAATGAGCAGTTCTTC.

The chain couples TRBV12-3 or TRBV12-4 to TRBJ1-1, with D unresolved. The CDR3 is 13 residues long. Trimming removed 7 bases at V and 10 bases at J, with 19 bases between. The CDR3 is CASIGGIAKIAFF. The CDR3 region has the DNA TGTGCCAGCATCGGAGGGATCGCAAAAATAGCTTTCTTT.

The rearrangement uses TRBV2 and TRBJ1-1, with a weak D call TRBD1 (5 bases). Trimming removed 4 bases from V and 10 bases from J, with 16 bases in between. This CDR3 has 13 amino acids. The germline V gene has CDR1 SNHLY and CDR2 FYNNEI. The CDR3 reads CASSVEQAERAFF. In nucleotides, the CDR3 is TGTGCCAGCAGTGTGGAACAGGCAGAGCGAGCTTTCTTT. Together with reference TRBV2 and TRBJ1-1, the CDR3 gives the full variable domain: EPEVTQTPSHQVTQMGQEVILRCVPISNHLYFYWYRQILGQKVEFLVSFYNNEISEKSEIFDDQFSVERPDGSNFTLKIRSTKLEDSAMYFCASSVEQAERAFFGQGTRLTVV.

The sample holds a few counts of this clone. The chain's CDR3 is CASRPRGGRLYGYTF. In DNA, the CDR3 is TGTGCCAGCAGACCGAGAGGGGGTAGGCTCTATGGCTACACCTTC. The V and J genes are TRBV6-5 and TRBJ1-2; a possible D gene is TRBD1 (6 bases). CDR1 and CDR2 from the germline V gene are MNHEY and SVGAGI. The CDR3 has 15 residues. Trimming cost V 6 bases and J 4 bases, with 18 bases left between them.

The rearrangement joins TRBV12-3 or TRBV12-4 to TRBJ2-7; D unclear. This CDR3 spans 12 amino acids. Trimming stripped 3 bases from V and 4 bases from J, with 7 bases between. CDR3: CASSFSRYEQYF. The CDR3, as DNA: TGTGCCAGCAGTTTCAGCAGGTACGAGCAGTACTTC.

Comments on this clone: One end of the junction does not line up with germline, which may come from a read error. V and J are TRBV15 and TRBJ2-7, with 7 bases fitting TRBD1. This CDR3 is built from 12 residues. From germline, CDR1 is LNHNV and CDR2 YYDKDF (reference sequence). The CDR3 sequence: CATSSRAGTATF. CDR3 nucleotide sequence: TGTGCCACCAGCAGTCGAGCCGGGACAGCAACCTTC.

This chain uses TRBV6-5 with TRBJ2-2; D is uncertain. There are 14 residues in the CDR3. V shed 3 bases and J shed 1 base, with 6 bases lying between them. The germline CDR1 and CDR2 sequences are MNHEY and SVGAGI. The CDR3 DNA is TGTGCCAGCAGTTATCTGCAGAACACCGGGGAGCTGTTTTTT. This encodes CASSYLQNTGELFF.

V usage is TRBV27 and J usage is TRBJ2-6; D might be TRBD1 (5 bases). Trimming shortened V by 6 bases and J by 0 bases, and 18 bases separated the two germline ends. Germline CDR1 and CDR2: MNHEY and SMNVEV (reference sequence). This CDR3 comprises 18 residues. The CDR3 loop reads CASRAKTASTSGANVLTF. In DNA form, the CDR3 reads TGTGCCAGCAGGGCCAAGACAGCCTCAACCTCTGGGGCCAACGTCCTGACTTTC.

The genes are TRBV18 and TRBJ2-1, with 8 bases aligning to TRBD1. The V gene's germline CDR1 is KGHSH and CDR2 LQKENI. This CDR3 is 16 amino acids long. The V segment lost 5 bases and the J segment 7 bases; nucleotides outside the gene matches: 13. The CDR3 coding sequence is TGTGCCAGCTCAGGGCAGGGCTTCAACAGGGGGAATGAGCAGTTCTTC. Translated: CASSGQGFNRGNEQFF.